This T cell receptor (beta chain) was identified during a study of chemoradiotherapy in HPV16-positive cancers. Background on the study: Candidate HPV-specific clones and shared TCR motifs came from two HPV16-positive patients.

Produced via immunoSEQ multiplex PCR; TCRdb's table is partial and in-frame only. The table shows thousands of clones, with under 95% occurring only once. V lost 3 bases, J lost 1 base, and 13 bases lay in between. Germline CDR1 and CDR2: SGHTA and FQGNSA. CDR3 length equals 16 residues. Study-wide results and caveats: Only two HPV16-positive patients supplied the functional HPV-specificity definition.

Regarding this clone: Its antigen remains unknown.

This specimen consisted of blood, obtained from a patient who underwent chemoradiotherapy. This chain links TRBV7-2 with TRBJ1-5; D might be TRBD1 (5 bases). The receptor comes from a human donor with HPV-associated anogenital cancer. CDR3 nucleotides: TGTGCCAGCAGCTTGGGTGAGGGGCCGAGCAATCAGCCCCAGCATTTT. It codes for CASSLGEGPSNQPQHF.